What follows are 26 T cell receptor beta chains derived from one specimen sequenced in a study of blood T cell repertoires in COVID-19. Measured with immunoSEQ multiplex PCR; TCRdb has only the in-frame clones, and not every one. The sample gives more than 55,000 clones, around 85% of which show up once; 4.4% is in the top ten. Sequenced sample: peripheral blood. All receptors come from a man aged 50 to 59 with active COVID-19.

This chain joins TRBV5-4 and TRBJ1-1; TRBD1 agrees at 7 bases. From germline, CDR1 is SGHNT and CDR2 YYREEE (reference sequence). This CDR3 is built from 15 residues. V shed 4 bases and J 1 base; nucleotides not matched to a gene: 7. CDR3 residues: CASSARQGPNTEAFF. CDR3 nucleotide sequence: TGTGCCAGCAGCGCGCGACAGGGACCGAACACTGAAGCTTTCTTT.

The rearrangement links TRBV3-1 (or the pseudogene TRBV3-2) to TRBJ1-2; no definite D call. There are 13 residues in the CDR3. Germline-derived CDR1 and CDR2 are LGHDT and YNNKEL (reference sequence). V dropped 2 bases and J dropped 8 bases, with 12 bases sitting between them. CDR3 in DNA: TGTGCCAGCAGCCAAATAGGTCGGGGAGGCTACACCTTC. Its translation: CASSQIGRGGYTF.

The rearrangement joins TRBV5-1 to TRBJ1-2; D may be TRBD1 (5 bases). This CDR3 spans 14 amino acids. Germline CDR1 reads SGHRS; CDR2 reads YFSETQ. The V gene lost 5 bases and the J gene lost 3 bases, with 14 bases spanning the gap. As DNA, the CDR3 is TGCGCCAGCAGAAATCAGGGTTCGGACTATGGCTACACCTTC. Its translation is CASRNQGSDYGYTF.

The V call is TRBV6-6, the J call TRBJ2-1, with TRBD2 identical over 12 bases. Trimming at V came to 8 bases and at J to 0 bases, leaving 5 bases not matched to a gene. From germline, CDR1 is MNHNY and CDR2 SVGAGI (reference sequence). This CDR3 spans 16 amino acids. CDR3 nucleotides: TGTGCCAGCCTTCTAGCGGGGGGGATCTCCTACAATGAGCAGTTCTTC. Its protein product is CASLLAGGISYNEQFF.

V gene TRBV6-2 or TRBV6-3 combines with J gene TRBJ2-2; 7 nucleotides agree with TRBD2. The CDR3 runs 14 residues. The V and J ends lost 5 bases and 6 bases, in that order; junction bases with no gene match: 6. From germline, CDR1 is MNHEY and CDR2 SVGEGT. The CDR3 DNA sequence: TGTGCCAGCAGTAGGCGGGAGTTCGCCGGGGAGCTGTTTTTT. Amino acids: CASSRREFAGELFF.

The sample holds one count of this clone. The chain recombines TRBV19 with TRBJ2-7, with 11 bases lining up with TRBD2. This CDR3 comprises 14 residues. Trimming took 7 bases from V and 6 from J; bases not matched to a gene: 8. CDR1 is LNHDA and CDR2 is SQIVND in the germline V gene (reference sequence). The CDR3 sequence: CASTPTSGIGEQYF. DNA for the CDR3: TGTGCCAGTACCCCGACTAGCGGGATTGGCGAGCAGTACTTC.

The chain employs TRBV5-4 and TRBJ2-1; 9 nucleotides match TRBD2. The CDR3 sequence is 16 residues long. The V gene end was trimmed by 4 bases and the J gene end by 4 bases; junction bases not matched to a gene: 9. Per the germline V gene, CDR1 is SGHNT and CDR2 is YYREEE (reference sequence). CDR3 sequence (DNA): TGTGCCAGCAGCCGCCGGGAGCGGGGGGCTTACAATGAGCAGTTCTTC. Encoded protein: CASSRRERGAYNEQFF.

V is TRBV5-6 and J is TRBJ2-5; maybe TRBD1 (6 bases). Germline CDR1 is SGHDT and CDR2 is YYEEEE. V was clipped by 1 base and J by 3 bases, with 19 bases between them. The CDR3 has 17 amino acids. The CDR3 DNA reads as TGTGCCAGCAGCTTGAATCGACAGGCTGCTTTTAAAGAGACCCAGTACTTC. This translates into CASSLNRQAAFKETQYF.

V usage is TRBV10-2 and J usage is TRBJ2-1; D may be TRBD1 (6 bases). The CDR3 length is 15 residues. V lost 3 bases and J 2 bases, leaving 11 bases between the germline ends. Germline assignment: CDR1 WSHSY and CDR2 SAAADI. Here the CDR3 DNA reads TGCGCCAGCAGTGACATTGGGGGCCCCTACAATGAGCAGTTCTTC. The encoded protein is CASSDIGGPYNEQFF.

The chain recombines TRBV6-2 or TRBV6-3 with TRBJ2-7, with 7 nucleotides matching TRBD2. Germline loops: CDR1 MNHEY, CDR2 SVGEGT. V shed 6 bases and J 1 base; nucleotides not matched to a gene: 6. The CDR3 contains 14 residues. CDR3 in amino acids: CASSQFSGSYEQYF. DNA for the CDR3: TGTGCCAGCAGCCAATTTAGCGGGTCCTACGAGCAGTACTTC.

CDR3 sequence: CASSRGPGGGRAFGTTGTDTQYF. CDR3 coding DNA: TGTGCCAGCAGCCGCGGCCCCGGGGGCGGGAGGGCATTTGGGACCACGGGCACAGATACGCAGTATTTT. J is TRBJ2-3 and V is TRBV7-8, with 9 nucleotides matching TRBD2. The junction had 28 bases not matched to a gene; V was cut back by 5 bases and J by 1 base. This CDR3 has 23 residues. Germline V lookup: CDR1 SGHVS, CDR2 FQNEAQ.

J is TRBJ1-3 and V is TRBV4-3; no firm D call. V dropped 4 bases and J dropped 2 bases, with 12 bases sitting between them. This CDR3 contains 15 residues. Germline V gene data show CDR1 as LGHNA and CDR2 as YSLEER. CDR3 loop: CASSPVFSPGNTIYF. CDR3 coding DNA: TGCGCCAGCAGCCCCGTATTCTCCCCTGGAAACACCATATATTTT.

For the CDR3, the DNA is TGTGCCAGCAGCTTATCAGGGGGGAATGGAGAGCAGTACTTC. This encodes CASSLSGGNGEQYF. This chain uses TRBV7-3 with TRBJ2-7, with D possibly TRBD1 on 7 matching bases. Germline CDR1 SGHTA, CDR2 FQGTGA. The CDR3 is 14 residues long. The V gene lost 2 bases and the J gene lost 7 bases, with 15 bases spanning the gap.

The J gene is TRBJ1-1, the V gene TRBV3-1 (or the pseudogene TRBV3-2); a weak D match, TRBD1 (6 bases). CDR1 and CDR2 from the germline V gene are LGHDT and YNNKEL (reference sequence). Trimming removed 1 base from V and 1 base from J, with 10 bases in between. This CDR3 region has 15 residues. CDR3 in amino acids: CASSQGRDTNTEAFF. CDR3 coding DNA: TGTGCCAGCAGCCAAGGCCGGGACACGAACACTGAAGCTTTCTTT.

This clone was observed a single time. The chain uses TRBV19 and TRBJ1-2; D gene uncertain. V shed 3 bases and J shed 0 bases, with 11 bases lying between them. This CDR3 has 15 residues. Germline CDR1 and CDR2: LNHDA and SQIVND (reference sequence). CDR3: CASSIRVATNYGYTF. CDR3 bases: TGTGCCAGTAGTATCCGGGTTGCGACTAACTATGGCTACACCTTC.

This rearrangement joins TRBV18 to TRBJ2-5; the D gene is possibly TRBD2 (6 bases). This CDR3 is built from 13 residues. The V end was cut by 3 bases, the J end by 5 bases, with 10 bases between. The germline CDR1 and CDR2 sequences are KGHSH and LQKENI. The CDR3 region has the DNA TGTGCCAGCTCACCTGGGGGGACGGAGACCCAGTACTTC. Amino acids: CASSPGGTETQYF. The full variable domain, with the rest looked up from reference TRBV18 and TRBJ2-5, is NAGVMQNPRHLVRRRGQEARLRCSPMKGHSHVYWYRQLPEEGLKFMVYLQKENIIDESGMPKERFSAEFPKEGPSILRIQQVVRGDSAAYFCASSPGGTETQYFGPGTRLLVL.

This rearrangement joins TRBV7-2 to TRBJ2-7; 8 bases match TRBD2. The CDR3 consists of 15 residues. Per germline, CDR1 SGHTA and CDR2 FQGNSA. After removal of 2 bases from V and 7 bases from J, the junction contained 10 bases not matched to a gene. The chain's CDR3 is CASSLSVGGAVEQYF. CDR3 sequence (DNA): TGTGCCAGCAGCTTATCGGTCGGGGGGGCGGTTGAGCAGTACTTC.

Here the CDR3 DNA reads TGTGCCAGCAGACCTTATGGGGCGACATCCGGAAACACCATATATTTT. This translates into CASRPYGATSGNTIYF. The chain joins TRBV27 to TRBJ1-3; D may be TRBD1 (5 bases). The CDR3 loop spans 16 amino acids. Trimming took 6 bases from V and 4 from J, leaving 19 bases between them. Germline assignment: CDR1 MNHEY and CDR2 SMNVEV (reference sequence).

The CDR3 spells CASSAGTTLGETQYF. The CDR3 bases are TGCGCCAGCAGCGCCGGGACTACCCTAGGGGAGACCCAGTACTTC. This sequence joins TRBV5-1 and TRBJ2-5; TRBD2 aligns across 7 bases. Germline-derived CDR1 and CDR2 are SGHRS and YFSETQ. The CDR3 totals 15 residues. Germline trimming cut 4 bases from V and 5 bases from J; bases unmatched to any gene: 11.

The genes are TRBV7-9 and TRBJ2-1, with TRBD1 identical over 9 bases. With V trimmed by 3 bases and J by 6 bases, 3 bases remained unmatched. Looked up from germline, CDR1 is SEHNR and CDR2 is FQNEAQ (reference sequence). CDR3 size: 14 residues. This chain's CDR3 is CASSLRQGGNEQFF. The CDR3 coding sequence is TGTGCCAGCAGCTTGAGACAGGGGGGCAATGAGCAGTTCTTC.

The V call is TRBV11-2, the J call TRBJ2-1, with 9 bases that match TRBD2. The CDR3 length is 14 residues. Unmatched junction bases numbered 4, after V lost 5 bases and J lost 5 bases. Germline V gene data show CDR1 as SGHAT and CDR2 as FQNNGV. In nucleotides, the CDR3 is TGTGCCAGCAGCCAGCGGGGGGCCGACAATGAGCAGTTCTTC. It specifies CASSQRGADNEQFF.

This chain links TRBV3-1 (or the pseudogene TRBV3-2) with TRBJ2-7; D possibly corresponds to TRBD1 (7 bases). Trimming took 5 bases from V and 2 from J, leaving 19 bases between them. In germline, CDR1 is LGHDT, CDR2 YNNKEL (reference sequence). This CDR3 comprises 16 residues. CDR3 in amino acids: CASSFSGETGTYEQYF. DNA of the CDR3: TGTGCCAGCAGCTTCTCGGGGGAGACAGGGACCTACGAGCAGTACTTC.

With respect to this clone: The junction differs from germline at one of its ends, possibly a read error. The rearrangement links TRBV7-9 to TRBJ2-1; maybe TRBD1 (6 bases). Germline CDR1 reads SEHNR; CDR2 reads FQNEAQ (reference sequence). CDR3 length: 12 amino acids. CDR3 in DNA: TGCTCTCAACAGGGAACCTACAATGAGCAGTTCTTC. Encoded protein: CSQQGTYNEQFF.

This clone turned up a few times. The chain combines TRBV28 with TRBJ2-5; 9 nucleotides match TRBD2. This CDR3 is 15 amino acids long. V lost 6 bases and J lost 1; bases outside the gene matches: 6. Per the germline V gene, CDR1 is MDHEN and CDR2 is SYDVKM. CDR3 sequence reads: CASSLSGGTQETQYF. The CDR3 DNA is TGTGCCAGCAGCCTTAGCGGGGGTACCCAAGAGACCCAGTACTTC. The whole variable domain, filled in from reference TRBV28 and TRBJ2-5, reads DVKVTQSSRYLVKRTGEKVFLECVQDMDHENMFWYRQDPGLGLRLIYFSYDVKMKEKGDIPEGYSVSREKKERFSLILESASTNQTSMYLCASSLSGGTQETQYFGPGTRLLVL.

This clone was observed a few times. The chain has TRBV19 and TRBJ1-1; D gene unclear. V lost 1 base to trimming and J lost 10 bases, with 10 bases between them. This CDR3 is built from 12 residues. The V gene's germline CDR1 is LNHDA and CDR2 SQIVND (reference sequence). CDR3 bases: TGTGCCAGTAGTATAGTGGGAGCACTAGCTTTCTTT. Translating it yields CASSIVGALAFF.

The chain couples TRBV29-1 to TRBJ2-5, with D maybe TRBD1 (5 bases). Deletions cut 7 bases from V and 5 bases from J, with 14 bases between. CDR3 length equals 12 residues. Per germline, CDR1 SQVTM and CDR2 ANQGSEA. CDR3 protein: CSALGHWETQYF. CDR3 DNA sequence: TGCAGCGCCCTGGGGCACTGGGAGACCCAGTACTTC.